Below are 16 T cell receptor beta chains sequenced from a single sample in a study of blood T cell repertoires in COVID-19. TCRdb keeps only in-frame clones here, not all; method: immunoSEQ multiplex PCR. The sample contains roughly 130,000 clones, about four fifths of which appear only once. The sample taken for sequencing was peripheral blood. These receptors originate from a woman in her forties or fifties with acute or convalescent COVID-19.

V is TRBV6-5 and J is TRBJ1-2, with D hard to call. Between the trimmed V and J ends, which lost 2 bases and 4 bases, there was a span of 14 bases. The length of the CDR3 is 15 residues. Germline V gives CDR1 MNHEY, CDR2 SVGAGI. CDR3 nucleotides: TGTGCCAGCAGTTACGAGGCAGAATCGGGCTATGGCTACACCTTC. Translated: CASSYEAESGYGYTF.

The chain links TRBV5-1 to TRBJ2-1; possible D gene TRBD2, 6 bases. The V end lost 4 bases, the J end lost 0 bases, and 14 bases lay between the germline ends. CDR3 length equals 16 residues. The germline V gene encodes CDR1 SGHRS and CDR2 YFSETQ. The CDR3 sequence is CASSDPGLNSYNEQFF. CDR3 nucleotide sequence: TGCGCCAGCAGCGACCCGGGACTGAACTCCTACAATGAGCAGTTCTTC.

This chain links TRBV19 with TRBJ1-1; 7 nucleotides align to TRBD1. Germline CDR1 LNHDA, CDR2 SQIVND (reference sequence). The CDR3 extends over 13 amino acids. The V segment lost 8 bases and the J segment 6 bases; nucleotides outside the gene matches: 9. DNA of the CDR3: TGTGCCAGTTCCGGGACAGAGGGCCCTGAAGCTTTCTTT. Translation gives CASSGTEGPEAFF.

The V and J genes are TRBV9 and TRBJ1-2; 7 bases match TRBD1. The trim removed 4 bases at V and 6 bases at J, leaving 9 bases unmatched. Germline V CDR1 and CDR2: SGDLS, YYNGEE. The CDR3 has 14 amino acids. This CDR3 is CASSSPDRVNGYTF. For the CDR3, the DNA is TGTGCCAGCAGCTCACCTGACAGGGTAAATGGCTACACCTTC.

The chain recombines TRBV5-1 with TRBJ2-2; 8 nucleotides line up with TRBD1. The V and J ends lost 6 bases and 5 bases, in that order; junction bases with no gene match: 9. This CDR3 has 15 residues. In germline, CDR1 is SGHRS, CDR2 YFSETQ. The CDR3 region is CASTKDRGRTGELFF. Here the CDR3 DNA reads TGCGCCAGCACCAAAGACAGGGGTAGGACCGGGGAGCTGTTTTTT. Looking up the rest from reference TRBV5-1 and TRBJ2-2 gives the full variable domain: KAGVTQTPRYLIKTRGQQVTLSCSPISGHRSVSWYQQTPGQGLQFLFEYFSETQRNKGNFPGRFSGRQFSNSRSEMNVSTLELGDSALYLCASTKDRGRTGELFFGEGSRLTVL.

The gene calls are TRBV24-1 and TRBJ2-7; D may be TRBD1 (6 bases). The CDR3 is 13 residues long. Germline V gene lookup returns CDR1 KGHDR and CDR2 SFDVKD. V was pared by 6 bases and J by 3 bases, with 11 bases between. The CDR3 bases are TGTGCCACCAGTATGACAGGTTTCTACGAGCAGTACTTC. Translating gives CATSMTGFYEQYF.

J is TRBJ1-2 and V is TRBV18, with D perhaps matching TRBD1 (6 bases). The CDR3 consists of 13 residues. The germline gives CDR1 KGHSH, CDR2 LQKENI. V was trimmed by 3 bases and J by 6 bases, leaving 11 bases between them. The CDR3 nucleotides read TGTGCCAGCTCACCGCAGGGGAAGGATGGCTACACCTTC. Protein: CASSPQGKDGYTF.

With respect to this clone: Other DNA sequences in this specimen translate into the identical CDR3. The chain employs TRBV5-6 and TRBJ2-3; 7 nucleotides match TRBD1. With V trimmed by 3 bases and J by 0 bases, 1 base remained unmatched. The germline V gene has CDR1 SGHDT and CDR2 YYEEEE. The CDR3 extends over 14 amino acids. CDR3 loop: CASSSTGSTDTQYF. CDR3 bases: TGTGCCAGCAGCTCGACAGGGAGCACAGATACGCAGTATTTT.

This clone was counted only a few times. This chain joins TRBV20-1 and TRBJ1-5, with D perhaps TRBD1 (6 bases). The CDR3 spans 14 residues. CDR1 and CDR2 from the germline V gene are DFQATT and SNEGSKA (reference sequence). Deletions cut 3 bases from V and 9 bases from J, with 18 bases between. Here the CDR3 reads CSASGGRPESPQHF. Written as DNA, the CDR3 is TGCAGTGCTAGTGGGGGCAGGCCCGAGTCGCCCCAGCATTTT.

The rearrangement uses TRBV28 and TRBJ1-5; a possible D gene is TRBD1 (6 bases). The germline gives CDR1 MDHEN, CDR2 SYDVKM. V lost 8 bases and J lost 6, with 14 bases in between. The CDR3 runs 13 residues. In DNA form, the CDR3 reads TGTGCCAGCCGGGACACTGGGCCTCAGCCCCAGCATTTT. It yields the protein CASRDTGPQPQHF.

The chain employs TRBV3-1 (or the pseudogene TRBV3-2) and TRBJ1-6; possible D gene TRBD1, 6 bases. The CDR3 is 15 residues long. CDR1 and CDR2 (germline): LGHDT, YNNKEL (reference sequence). V was clipped by 2 bases and J by 9 bases, with 14 bases between them. For the CDR3, the DNA is TGTGCCAGCAGCCAATCTAGGGGAGGGGGTTCACCCCTCCACTTT. Its protein is CASSQSRGGGSPLHF.

The chain combines TRBV10-2 with TRBJ1-2; D gene uncertain. CDR3 length: 16 amino acids. Germline CDR1 and CDR2: WSHSY and SAAADI. Deletions cut 4 bases from V and 2 bases from J, with 17 bases between. CDR3 DNA: TGCGCCAGCAGTGGCGTCTTGGGCAGTCAGAACTATGGCTACACCTTC. Its translation: CASSGVLGSQNYGYTF.

The V and J genes are TRBV25-1 and TRBJ1-1, with 9 bases aligning to TRBD1. The CDR3 sequence is 16 residues long. V shed 3 bases and J 0 bases; nucleotides not matched to a gene: 5. The germline V gene has CDR1 MGHDK and CDR2 SYGVNS. CDR3 in amino acids: CASSDGQGSVNTEAFF. CDR3 DNA: TGTGCCAGCAGTGACGGACAGGGGAGCGTGAACACTGAAGCTTTCTTT.

The chain has TRBV28 and TRBJ1-1; no definite D call. Germline lookup yields CDR1 MDHEN and CDR2 SYDVKM. The CDR3 has 12 amino acids. V lost 6 bases to trimming and J lost 5 bases, with 10 bases between them. The CDR3 region is CASRERVTEAFF. For the CDR3, the DNA is TGTGCCAGCAGGGAACGGGTAACTGAAGCTTTCTTT.

This clone was picked up many times. J is TRBJ1-6 and V is TRBV2; a possible D gene is TRBD1 (6 bases). Germline values: CDR1 SNHLY, CDR2 FYNNEI. V was shortened by 4 bases and J by 7 bases, with 14 bases between the two germline ends. The CDR3 is made up of 15 amino acids. The CDR3 loop reads CASSGSGASNSPLHF. Here the CDR3 DNA reads TGTGCCAGCAGTGGGTCAGGGGCTTCGAATTCACCCCTCCACTTT. The entire variable domain, with the rest obtained from reference TRBV2 and TRBJ1-6, is as follows: EPEVTQTPSHQVTQMGQEVILRCVPISNHLYFYWYRQILGQKVEFLVSFYNNEISEKSEIFDDQFSVERPDGSNFTLKIRSTKLEDSAMYFCASSGSGASNSPLHFGNGTRLTVT.

The J gene is TRBJ2-1, the V gene TRBV9, with 9 positions matching TRBD1. Germline CDR1 SGDLS, CDR2 YYNGEE. The CDR3 is 14 residues long. Trimming removed 6 bases from V and 8 bases from J; junction bases left unmatched: 9. Here the CDR3 DNA reads TGTGCCAGCAACAGACAGGGGGAAGTCCATGAGCAGTTCTTC. Translating gives CASNRQGEVHEQFF.